Following are 14 T cell receptor beta chains from one sample sequenced in a study of T cell responses to AZD1222 COVID-19 vaccine. Using immunoSEQ multiplex PCR, the repertoire was profiled, and TCRdb retains in-frame clones only, with some absent. This table holds approximately 110,000 clones, roughly 91% found once. This material consisted of peripheral blood, taken on day 0 of AZD1222 vaccination. The receptor set was obtained from an adult in good health.

The J gene is TRBJ1-4, the V gene TRBV5-6; D ambiguous. Per germline, CDR1 SGHDT and CDR2 YYEEEE. Trimming removed 0 bases from V and 6 bases from J, with 9 bases in between. The CDR3 is 14 amino acids. The CDR3 loop reads CASSLAMADEKLFF. CDR3 coding DNA: TGTGCCAGCAGCTTGGCAATGGCAGATGAAAAACTGTTTTTT.

The chain has TRBV3-1 (or the pseudogene TRBV3-2) and TRBJ2-7, with 9 bases that match TRBD1. Germline CDR1 reads LGHDT; CDR2 reads YNNKEL (reference sequence). Trimming removed 1 base from V and 1 base from J; junction bases left unmatched: 8. The CDR3 is 17 amino acids. CDR3 in amino acids: CASSQGSMTGGSYEQYF. For the CDR3, the DNA is TGTGCCAGCAGCCAAGGTTCCATGACAGGGGGGTCCTACGAGCAGTACTTC.

The chain has TRBV2 and TRBJ2-5; D gene unclear. The CDR3 is 14 amino acids. Germline loops: CDR1 SNHLY, CDR2 FYNNEI. The ends were cut back, 5 bases at V and 4 bases at J, with 14 bases in the middle. The CDR3 DNA follows: TGTGCCAGCAGTATAGGGCCTTTACCAGAGACCCAGTACTTC. The encoded protein is CASSIGPLPETQYF.

This chain's CDR3 is CASSHRGQGNEQFF. CDR3 DNA: TGTGCCAGCAGCCACAGGGGGCAGGGCAATGAGCAGTTCTTC. The V call is TRBV11-1, the J call TRBJ2-1; 9 nucleotides line up with TRBD1. This CDR3 contains 14 residues. Germline assignment: CDR1 SGHAT and CDR2 FQDESV (reference sequence). V trimming: 5 bases; J trimming: 6 bases; junction bases outside the gene matches: 5.

For this clone: This same CDR3 is encoded by further DNA sequences in the sample. DNA for the CDR3: TGTGCCATCAGTGGCCCGGGACAAGAGACCCAGTACTTC. Translating gives CAISGPGQETQYF. V and J are TRBV10-3 and TRBJ2-5; D is possibly TRBD2 (5 bases). Looked up from germline, CDR1 is ENHRY and CDR2 is SYGVKD. The CDR3 spans 13 residues. V shed 4 bases and J shed 2 bases, with 8 bases lying between them.

This sequence joins TRBV5-4 and TRBJ2-3; perhaps TRBD1 as D (6 bases). The V gene lost 6 bases and the J gene lost 6 bases, with 17 bases spanning the gap. CDR1 and CDR2 from the germline V gene are SGHNT and YYREEE (reference sequence). This CDR3 has 14 residues. The CDR3 nucleotides read TGTGCCAGCACCCTTCCAGGGGTTCTTGATACGCAGTATTTT. This codes for CASTLPGVLDTQYF. Filled out from reference TRBV5-4 and TRBJ2-3, the complete variable domain reads ETGVTQSPTHLIKTRGQQVTLRCSSQSGHNTVSWYQQALGQGPQFIFQYYREEENGRGNFPPRFSGLQFPNYSSELNVNALELDDSALYLCASTLPGVLDTQYFGPGTRLTVL.

The chain employs TRBV7-9 and TRBJ1-6; TRBD1 aligns across 7 bases. There are 16 residues in the CDR3. Per the germline V gene, CDR1 is SEHNR and CDR2 is FQNEAQ (reference sequence). V was clipped by 0 bases and J by 9 bases; unmatched bases: 8. DNA for the CDR3: TGTGCCAGCAGCTTAGCCCAAGGGGGCTTGGGTTCACCCCTCCACTTT. Translated: CASSLAQGGLGSPLHF.

The rearrangement uses TRBV7-2 and TRBJ1-5; 10 bases fit TRBD1. The germline V gene encodes CDR1 SGHTA and CDR2 FQGNSA. The V segment lost 5 bases and the J segment 10 bases; nucleotides outside the gene matches: 8. The length of the CDR3 is 14 residues. This CDR3 is CASSPGTGASPQHF. In DNA form, the CDR3 reads TGTGCCAGCAGCCCCGGGACAGGGGCCTCCCCCCAGCATTTT. Drawing the rest from reference TRBV7-2 and TRBJ1-5, the complete variable domain is GAGVSQSPSNKVTEKGKDVELRCDPISGHTALYWYRQSLGQGLEFLIYFQGNSAPDKSGLPSDRFSAERTGGSVSTLTIQRTQQEDSAVYLCASSPGTGASPQHFGDGTRLSIL.

The chain recombines TRBV6-6 with TRBJ1-3, with a weak D call TRBD1 (6 bases). Trimming pared 6 bases from V and 4 bases from J, leaving 10 bases between. The CDR3 runs 13 residues. The germline V gene encodes CDR1 MNHNY and CDR2 SVGAGI (reference sequence). The CDR3 loop reads CASSTGTGNTIYF. CDR3 nucleotide sequence: TGTGCCAGCAGCACAGGGACCGGAAACACCATATATTTT.

The chain employs TRBV5-6 and TRBJ1-3; TRBD1 is a possible D gene (6 bases). CDR3 size: 15 residues. Germline V CDR1 and CDR2: SGHDT, YYEEEE. Trimming stripped 2 bases from V and 4 bases from J, with 13 bases between. The CDR3 here is CASSFRGPSGNTIYF. In nucleotides, the CDR3 is TGTGCCAGCAGCTTTCGGGGGCCTTCGGGAAACACCATATATTTT.

The rearrangement links TRBV6-5 to TRBJ1-2; D is possibly TRBD1 (6 bases). The germline V gene has CDR1 MNHEY and CDR2 SVGAGI. The CDR3 length is 13 residues. V was shortened by 7 bases and J by 5 bases, with 14 bases between the two germline ends. For the CDR3, the DNA is TGTGCCAGCACCCAGACAGGTTCTTATGGCTACACCTTC. It translates to CASTQTGSYGYTF.

This clone was detected only a few times. DNA of the CDR3: TGCGCCAGCAGCCAATCCAGGGGTCCCTACAGTGAAGCTTTCTTT. Amino acid sequence: CASSQSRGPYSEAFF. The chain combines TRBV4-1 with TRBJ1-1; possibly TRBD1 for D (6 bases). This CDR3 region has 15 residues. CDR1 MGHRA and CDR2 YSYEKL come from the germline V gene. Trimming left V 2 bases short and J 7 bases short, with 17 bases between.

The chain combines TRBV19 with TRBJ2-1; D tentatively reads TRBD1 or TRBD2 (5 bases each). V gave up 8 bases and J gave up 5 bases, with 16 bases separating them. Germline V lookup: CDR1 LNHDA, CDR2 SQIVND (reference sequence). CDR3 length: 14 amino acids. This CDR3 is CASRGAGRNNEQFF. The CDR3 DNA sequence: TGTGCCAGTCGGGGCGCTGGCAGGAACAATGAGCAGTTCTTC.

This clone was seen a few times. The chain uses TRBV15 and TRBJ1-2; a weak D match, TRBD1 (6 bases). The CDR3 extends over 14 amino acids. In germline, CDR1 is LNHNV, CDR2 YYDKDF (reference sequence). Trimming took 7 bases from V and 7 from J, leaving 19 bases between them. CDR3 in amino acids: CATTPGPTQGGYTF. In DNA, the CDR3 is TGTGCCACCACCCCGGGCCCGACACAGGGTGGCTACACCTTC.